The 19 T cell receptor beta chains listed next were all sequenced from one sample in a study of beta chain features in type 1 diabetes. Of the isolated RNA, all was reverse transcribed, and so the sequenced material was expressed TCRB transcripts. The data were produced by immunoSEQ multiplex PCR, yet TCRdb's version contains in-frame clones alone and is incomplete. There are about 250,000 clones in the sample; 12% to 15% occur only once, and roughly 0.028% lies in the top ten. Sequenced: naive CD4+ T cells from blood. These receptors all come from a woman aged 40 to 49 in good health.

The genes are TRBV10-3 and TRBJ1-3; 8 nucleotides align to TRBD1. Losses at the gene ends were 0 bases for V and 0 bases for J; bases not matched to a gene: 4. The CDR3 has 17 residues. Germline V CDR1 and CDR2: ENHRY, SYGVKD. CDR3 nucleotides: TGTGCCATCAGTGAGTCGAACAGGGGGTTCTCTGGAAACACCATATATTTT. Protein sequence: CAISESNRGFSGNTIYF.

The chain has TRBV5-4 and TRBJ2-3; 14 positions match TRBD2. V shed 0 bases and J 1 base; nucleotides not matched to a gene: 4. CDR3 size: 18 residues. From germline, CDR1 is SGHNT and CDR2 YYREEE (reference sequence). The CDR3 DNA reads as TGTGCCAGCAGCTTGGGACTAGCGGGGGGGCGGGGCACAGATACGCAGTATTTT. It translates to CASSLGLAGGRGTDTQYF.

This clone was seen only a few times. V gene TRBV9 combines with J gene TRBJ2-7; 10 bases line up with TRBD1. Looked up from germline, CDR1 is SGDLS and CDR2 is YYNGEE. V was clipped by 0 bases and J by 3 bases; unmatched bases: 6. CDR3 length: 16 amino acids. The CDR3 DNA reads TGTGCCAGCAGCGTAGGCCCCCGGGACAGGGGCTACGAGCAGTACTTC. Translated, it gives CASSVGPRDRGYEQYF.

This clone was seen a few times. The chain carries TRBV25-1 and TRBJ2-5, with D tentatively TRBD2 (6 bases). This CDR3 spans 11 amino acids. Trimming stripped 1 base from V and 11 bases from J, with 8 bases between. Germline values: CDR1 MGHDK, CDR2 SYGVNS. Written as DNA, the CDR3 is TGTGCCAGCAGTGAATGGGGGGAGCAGTACTTC. Translating gives CASSEWGEQYF.

This clone was seen only a few times. V is TRBV6-5 and J is TRBJ1-2; D unresolved. Germline-derived CDR1 and CDR2 are MNHEY and SVGAGI. Trimming cost V 6 bases and J 2 bases, with 10 bases left between them. CDR3 size: 13 residues. The CDR3 sequence is CASRLGRNYGYTF. As DNA, the CDR3 is TGTGCCAGCAGATTGGGGAGAAACTATGGCTACACCTTC.

V and J are TRBV21-1 and TRBJ1-2. TRBV21-1 is described as a pseudogene. The CDR3 is 18 amino acids. The CDR3 here is CASNPPGENPYSWYGYTF. The CDR3 nucleotides read TGTGCCAGCAACCCTCCGGGGGAAAACCCCTATTCTTGGTATGGCTACACCTTC.

The V gene is TRBV27, the J gene TRBJ2-1; 15 bases fit TRBD2. Trimming removed 9 bases from V and 7 bases from J; junction bases left unmatched: 10. Germline-derived CDR1 and CDR2 are MNHEY and SMNVEV (reference sequence). This CDR3 spans 16 amino acids. CDR3 coding DNA: TGTGCCAGACCGAAAGGACTAGCGGGGGGGCCGAATGAGCAGTTCTTC. Amino acid sequence: CARPKGLAGGPNEQFF.

The V and J genes are TRBV4-1 and TRBJ2-5, with 7 positions matching TRBD1. The V gene's germline CDR1 is MGHRA and CDR2 YSYEKL. V gave up 3 bases and J gave up 4 bases; unmatched junction bases: 2. CDR3 length: 13 amino acids. CDR3: CASSQTGLETQYF. The CDR3 nucleotides read TGCGCCAGCAGCCAGACAGGGTTAGAGACCCAGTACTTC.

The chain links TRBV5-1 to TRBJ1-3; 8 bases are shared with TRBD1. J lost 1 base, V lost 0 bases, and 3 bases had no gene match. Germline V gives CDR1 SGHRS, CDR2 YFSETQ. The CDR3 is 16 residues long. In DNA form, the CDR3 reads TGCGCCAGCAGCTTGGGCGGGACAGGTTCTGGAAACACCATATATTTT. This encodes CASSLGGTGSGNTIYF.

V gene TRBV10-2 combines with J gene TRBJ1-1; TRBD1 might be the D (5 bases). The CDR3 sequence is 14 residues long. CDR1 and CDR2 from the germline V gene are WSHSY and SAAADI. The ends were cut back, 3 bases at V and 6 bases at J, with 14 bases in the middle. CDR3 in DNA: TGCGCCAGCAGTGATAGGAAGTCCAGGGCTGAAGCTTTCTTT. Residues: CASSDRKSRAEAFF.

This clone occurred a few times. The chain recombines TRBV11-2 with TRBJ2-3; possibly TRBD2 for D (5 bases). There are 16 residues in the CDR3. V gave up 7 bases and J gave up 2 bases, with 19 bases separating them. Germline assignment: CDR1 SGHAT and CDR2 FQNNGV. CDR3 nucleotides: TGTGCCAGCATCGCTACGAGGGAACTCCTCACAGATACGCAGTATTTT. It is translated as CASIATRELLTDTQYF. The full variable domain, in which reference TRBV11-2 and TRBJ2-3 provide the parts outside the CDR3, is EAGVAQSPRYKIIEKRQSVAFWCNPISGHATLYWYQQILGQGPKLLIQFQNNGVVDDSQLPKDRFSAERLKGVDSTLKIQPAKLEDSAVYLCASIATRELLTDTQYFGPGTRLTVL.

Only a few counts were recorded for this clone. The chain joins TRBV15 to TRBJ2-7; the match to TRBD2 covers 7 bases. After removal of 3 bases from V and 0 bases from J, the junction contained 2 bases not matched to a gene. This CDR3 region has 14 residues. Germline V gives CDR1 LNHNV, CDR2 YYDKDF (reference sequence). This CDR3 reads CATSRGGSSYEQYF. The CDR3 DNA is TGTGCCACCAGCAGGGGAGGGAGCTCCTACGAGCAGTACTTC. Full variable domain (rest looked up from reference TRBV15 and TRBJ2-7): DAMVIQNPRYQVTQFGKPVTLSCSQTLNHNVMYWYQQKSSQAPKLLFHYYDKDFNNEADTPDNFQSRRPNTSFCFLDIRSPGLGDTAMYLCATSRGGSSYEQYFGPGTRLTVT.

This clone has more than one count but fewer than ten. This sequence joins TRBV7-6 and TRBJ2-1, with 9 bases identical to TRBD2. This CDR3 is built from 15 residues. Germline V gives CDR1 SGHVS, CDR2 FNYEAQ. With V trimmed by 5 bases and J by 9 bases, 11 bases remained unmatched. CDR3 amino acids: CASSRGTIAGVEQFF. DNA for the CDR3: TGTGCCAGCAGCCGGGGGACCATAGCGGGAGTTGAGCAGTTCTTC.

The chain is built from TRBV6-1 and TRBJ1-6; 8 nucleotides match TRBD1. This CDR3 spans 18 amino acids. Germline CDR1 MNHNS, CDR2 SASEGT. V was clipped by 1 base and J by 8 bases; unmatched bases: 13. CDR3 in DNA: TGTGCCAGCAGTGAAGTAAACCTCCTGACAGGGGTCGATTCACCCCTCCACTTT. It specifies CASSEVNLLTGVDSPLHF.

The gene calls are TRBV9 and TRBJ1-1; the D gene is possibly TRBD1 (5 bases). In germline, CDR1 is SGDLS, CDR2 YYNGEE. The ends were cut back, 0 bases at V and 0 bases at J, with 9 bases in the middle. The CDR3 is 15 amino acids. The CDR3: CASSVEGSMNTEAFF. CDR3 sequence (DNA): TGTGCCAGCAGCGTAGAGGGGTCTATGAACACTGAAGCTTTCTTT.

There are many counts of this clone. The V and J genes are TRBV5-4 and TRBJ2-5; 7 bases align to TRBD2. From germline, CDR1 is SGHNT and CDR2 YYREEE (reference sequence). The CDR3 covers 14 residues. The ends lost 4 bases at V and 1 base at J; junction bases unmatched: 4. The CDR3 is CASSQRGFQETQYF. The CDR3 DNA reads as TGTGCCAGCAGCCAGCGGGGTTTCCAAGAGACCCAGTACTTC.

A few counts support this clone. This chain joins TRBV21-1 and TRBJ2-2; the table's D call of TRBD1 was not tested on the DNA. TRBV21-1 is a recognized pseudogene. The CDR3 has 14 residues. CDR3 in DNA: TGTGCCAGCACCCAACCATCAGGGCCCCGGGAGCTGTTTTTT. Translating gives CASTQPSGPRELFF.

This clone occurred a few times. The genes are TRBV7-6 and TRBJ2-5; 7 nucleotides match TRBD1. CDR3 length: 15 amino acids. V trimming: 6 bases; J trimming: 1 base; junction bases outside the gene matches: 8. CDR1 and CDR2 (germline): SGHVS, FNYEAQ. CDR3 DNA: TGTGCCAGCAGTCAAGCCGGGACAGCCCAAGAGACCCAGTACTTC. Translated: CASSQAGTAQETQYF.

This clone has only a few counts. The chain recombines TRBV9 with TRBJ1-1; D is possibly TRBD1 (5 bases). The V end was cut by 3 bases, the J end by 9 bases, with 18 bases between. Germline values: CDR1 SGDLS, CDR2 YYNGEE. This CDR3 is built from 14 residues. The CDR3 nucleotides are TGTGCCAGCAGCGGATTCAGGGAGGGAGCGAAAGCTTTCTTT. This codes for CASSGFREGAKAFF.